This TCR beta chain was recorded in a study of identical twins (TCRdb year 2016). Concerning the study at large: To test whether fetal clonotypes persist, this study deep-sequenced TCR alpha and beta repertoires from monozygotic twins, from unrelated adults of various ages, and from cord blood. Replicate twin experiments were performed at different times using different library preparation protocols to rule out contamination. The paper's findings and limits, for the study overall: In monozygotic twins, out-of-frame TCR alpha sharing was systematically underestimated by recombination models, although the models agreed with sharing between unrelated individuals. Because the same donors could not be followed over many years, the conclusions relied on cross-sectional statistical analysis. The excess sharing between twins in beta out-of-frame sequences was weaker because fewer shared sequences reduced the signal-to-noise ratio. Compared with coincidental sharing between unrelated individuals, out-of-frame TCR alpha sequences shared between twins had an excess of sequences with low generation probability. Zero-insertion analyses could be partly confounded by invariant T cells such as MAIT and iNKT, though diverse VJ usage argued against such confounding for most clonotypes. Fewer insertions were carried by abundant cord blood beta clonotypes, a similar but weaker trend appeared in young adult naive repertoires, and no such trend appeared in memory repertoires.

V drops 1 base and J drops 0 bases, leaving 6 bases in between. CDR1 SGHRS and CDR2 YFSETQ were looked up in the germline V gene. From cysteine to phenylalanine, the CDR3 is 14 amino acids long. Only the CDR3 region is kept as DNA, spanning 42 bases read in frame from base 1. The library came from 5' RACE. Instrument used: Illumina HiSeq 2000. A universal primer binding site was introduced by template switching, and a unique molecular identifier was present in the final cDNA, enabling accurate counting of TCR cDNA molecules. First-strand cDNA for TCR alpha and beta chains was synthesized from specific primers in the conserved constant-segment region. To control for contamination, each cDNA library was double barcoded with a SMART-Mk sample barcode plus Illumina barcodes. Two successive PCR steps introduced TruSeq adapter sequences along with Illumina sample barcodes. The Illumina HiSeq platform was used with custom primers to sequence TCR alpha and beta cDNA libraries. The study's processing was this. Raw reads were processed with MiGEC to extract unique molecular identifiers, and MiXCR was used to determine CDR3 positions. For each individual, recombination models were inferred using an EM algorithm with the repgenHMM and IGoR tools. The analysis of shared clonotypes was done with the tcR package in R, with sharing normalized by the product of cloneset sizes. To study raw recombination without the effects of thymic and clonal selection, out-of-frame nonproductive sequences were analyzed. TCRdb redid the processing of the public reads, applying fastp at Q25 and MiXCR, and retained in-frame beta chains. Here each entry gathers all rows of one CDR3 protein and keeps the most common genes and DNA. Here the V and J calls rest on TCRdb's processing, not on the authors' analysis. Counted in this sample were 460,000 or so distinct CDR3 sequences; 14% of them appeared once. Of the sample, roughly 0.5% falls within the top ten clones.

All donors were healthy Caucasians. Three pairs of female monozygotic twins, all aged roughly 18 to 29 years, made up the twin cohort. Positive isolation kits from Invitrogen were used to isolate the CD4+ and CD8+ T cell populations. This clonotype was observed a few times. It lacks a known antigen. The sample holds no much larger clone one base away, and base qualities are not on file. In addition, the sample was reused for a study of yellow fever vaccine responses in identical twins. As the second paper documents: According to the authors, the vaccine-induced T cell response in identical twins seemed to be partly convergent and partly specific to each individual. The study precisely tracked vaccine-responding T cell clones in identical twins.

In this chain, TRBV5-1 is recombined with TRBJ2-3; no D gene call is confident. The TCR sequence derives from a woman aged 18-35 years in good health. Input material: CD4+ T cells sorted from blood. At the DNA level, the sequence is TGCGCCAGCAGCTTGTTATGGAGCACAGATACGCAGTATTTT. It encodes CASSLLWSTDTQYF.